The clone carrying this TCR beta chain came up a few times. This entry is derived from a study of CD8 T cells in Susac syndrome. TCR beta sequencing covered blood CD8+ and CD4+ T cells. Negative isolation yielded CD8+ and CD4+ T cells; FACS enriched TEMRA cells. Trimming left V 6 bases short and J 0 bases short, with 8 bases between. The CDR3 sequence is 14 residues long. CDR1 and CDR2 from the germline V gene are MNHNS and SASEGT. RNA, at about 0.45 to 1 ug, was reverse transcribed with random hexamers. An immunoSEQ multiplex PCR generated amplified TCR beta CDR3 products spanning 54 Vbeta and 13 Jbeta. TCRdb re-analysed the immunoSEQ multiplex PCR reads in MiXCR, keeping a single row per CDR3 protein. The sample contains some 130,000 distinct CDR3 sequences, roughly 94% of which appear only once.

The chain links TRBV6-1 to TRBJ2-2; no definite D call. This sequence originates from a human donor with multiple sclerosis. Sequenced material: CD4+ T cells from PBMCs. The CDR3 nucleotides are TGTGCCAGCAGCTTTACATCGAACACCGGGGAGCTGTTTTTT. Translation: CASSFTSNTGELFF.